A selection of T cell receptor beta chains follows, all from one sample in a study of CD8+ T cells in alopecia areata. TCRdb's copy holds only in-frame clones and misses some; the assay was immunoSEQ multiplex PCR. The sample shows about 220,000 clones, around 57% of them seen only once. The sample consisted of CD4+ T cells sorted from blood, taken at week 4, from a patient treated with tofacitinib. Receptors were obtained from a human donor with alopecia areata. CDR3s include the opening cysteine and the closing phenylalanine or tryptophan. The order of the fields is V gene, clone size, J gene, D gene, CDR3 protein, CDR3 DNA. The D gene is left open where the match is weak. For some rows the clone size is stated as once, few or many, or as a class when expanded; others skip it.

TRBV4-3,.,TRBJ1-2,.,CASSRSREAYGYTF,TGCGCCAGCAGCCGATCCCGGGAAGCTTATGGCTACACCTTC
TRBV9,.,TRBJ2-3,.,CASSVAGQGFPDTQYF,TGTGCCAGCAGCGTAGCTGGGCAGGGGTTCCCAGATACGCAGTATTTT
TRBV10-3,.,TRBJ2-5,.,CAISDPDVETQYF,TGTGCCATCAGTGACCCGGACGTAGAGACCCAGTACTTC
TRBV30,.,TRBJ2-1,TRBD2,CAWSSPGLGWFDEQFF,TGTGCCTGGAGTTCCCCCGGACTAGGGTGGTTCGATGAGCAGTTCTTC
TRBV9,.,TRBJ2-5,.,CASSVVGGPNQETQYF,TGTGCCAGCAGCGTAGTGGGGGGACCAAACCAAGAGACCCAGTACTTC
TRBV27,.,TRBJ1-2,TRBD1,CASRPQGQGSSYTF,TGTGCCAGCAGACCCCAAGGACAGGGATCTAGCTACACCTTC
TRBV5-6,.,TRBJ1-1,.,CASSLVKELRNTEAFF,TGTGCCAGCAGCTTGGTGAAGGAACTCAGGAACACTGAAGCTTTCTTT
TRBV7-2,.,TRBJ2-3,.,CASAPPQGTQYF,TGTGCCAGCGCCCCCCCCCAGGGGACGCAGTATTTT
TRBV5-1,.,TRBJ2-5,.,CASRGVVQETQYF,TGCGCCAGCAGAGGGGTGGTCCAAGAGACCCAGTACTTC
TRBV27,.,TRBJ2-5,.,CASSLLGSEETQYF,TGTGCCAGCAGTTTATTGGGTTCGGAAGAGACCCAGTACTTC
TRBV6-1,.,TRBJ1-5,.,CASSEKIGLTESQPQHF,TGTGCCAGCAGTGAAAAGATTGGTTTGACAGAGAGTCAGCCCCAGCATTTT
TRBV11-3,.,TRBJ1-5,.,CASSVSAGQPQHF,TGTGCCAGCAGCGTCAGTGCGGGACAGCCCCAGCATTTT
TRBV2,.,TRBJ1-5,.,CASRTGTNLGPQHF,TGTGCCAGCAGGACCGGGACTAATCTTGGGCCCCAGCATTTT
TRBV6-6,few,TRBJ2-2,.,CASSPGSSNTGELFF,TGTGCCAGCAGCCCTGGAAGCTCGAACACCGGGGAGCTGTTTTTT
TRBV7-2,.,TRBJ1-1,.,CASQNRVINTEAFF,TGTGCCAGCCAAAACAGGGTCATCAACACTGAAGCTTTCTTT
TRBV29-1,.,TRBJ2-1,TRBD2,CSVEDRAGGYNEQFF,TGCAGCGTTGAAGATCGCGCGGGGGGTTACAATGAGCAGTTCTTC
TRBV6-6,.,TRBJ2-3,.,CASSYEFTDTQYF,TGTGCCAGCAGTTACGAGTTCACAGATACGCAGTATTTT
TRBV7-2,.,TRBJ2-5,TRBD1,CASSHGQVGETQYF,TGTGCCAGCAGCCACGGACAGGTCGGGGAGACCCAGTACTTC
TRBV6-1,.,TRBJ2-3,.,CASLRGQRTDTQYF,TGTGCCAGCCTCCGCGGACAACGCACAGATACGCAGTATTTT
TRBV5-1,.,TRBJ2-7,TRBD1,CASSSGIGTGYSLQYF,TGCGCCAGCAGCTCAGGAATCGGGACAGGGTACTCTCTGCAGTACTTC
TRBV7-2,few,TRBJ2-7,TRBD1,CASSSGQIPYEQYF,TGTGCCAGCAGCTCGGGACAGATCCCCTACGAGCAGTACTTC
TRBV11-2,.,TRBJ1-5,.,CASSLDRGHQPQHF,TGTGCCAGCAGCTTAGACAGGGGCCATCAGCCCCAGCATTTT
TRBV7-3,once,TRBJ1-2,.,CASSPFPGHSYGYTF,TGTGCCAGCAGCCCTTTTCCAGGACATTCCTATGGCTACACCTTC
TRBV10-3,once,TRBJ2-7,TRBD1,CAISERRQGFEQYF,TGTGCCATCAGTGAGCGTCGACAGGGATTCGAGCAGTACTTC
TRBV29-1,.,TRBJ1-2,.,CSVALTDGIYGYTF,TGCAGCGTCGCCCTTACGGACGGAATCTATGGCTACACCTTC
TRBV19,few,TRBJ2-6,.,CASIDDPGGANVLTF,TGTGCCAGTATTGATGACCCGGGAGGGGCCAACGTCCTGACTTTC
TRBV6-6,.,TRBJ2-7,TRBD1,CASRDPGTGSYEQYF,TGTGCCAGCAGGGACCCCGGGACAGGCTCTTACGAGCAGTACTTC
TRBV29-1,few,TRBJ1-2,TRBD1,CSGQGVDYGYTF,TGCAGCGGCCAGGGGGTTGACTATGGCTACACCTTC
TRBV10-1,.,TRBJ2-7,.,CASSESGTYEQYF,TGCGCCAGCAGTGAGTCGGGGACTTACGAGCAGTACTTC
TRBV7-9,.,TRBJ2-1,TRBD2,CASSLISGGAGEQFF,TGTGCCAGCAGCTTAATAAGCGGGGGGGCAGGTGAGCAGTTCTTC
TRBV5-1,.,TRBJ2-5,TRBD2,CASRSGLASETQYF,TGCGCCAGCAGGTCGGGACTAGCGTCGGAGACCCAGTACTTC
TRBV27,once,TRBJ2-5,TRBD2,CASRRGLAESQETQYF,TGTGCCAGCAGACGGGGACTAGCGGAGTCCCAAGAGACCCAGTACTTC
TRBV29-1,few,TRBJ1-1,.,CSVPGPRWAEAFF,TGCAGCGTGCCGGGACCACGGTGGGCTGAAGCTTTCTTT
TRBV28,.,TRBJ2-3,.,CASIDNTDTQYF,TGTGCCAGCATTGACAACACAGATACGCAGTATTTT
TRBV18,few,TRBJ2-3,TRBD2,CASSPVAGTSDTQYF,TGTGCCAGCTCACCGGTAGCGGGGACCTCAGATACGCAGTATTTT
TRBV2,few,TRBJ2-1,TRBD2,CASGLAGGHNEQFF,TGTGCCAGCGGGCTAGCGGGGGGTCACAATGAGCAGTTCTTC
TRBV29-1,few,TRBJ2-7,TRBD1,CSVDPGQVGQQYF,TGCAGCGTTGACCCGGGACAGGTCGGCCAGCAGTACTTC
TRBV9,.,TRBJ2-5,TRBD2,CASSPWGGYQETQYF,TGTGCCAGCAGCCCCTGGGGGGGATACCAAGAGACCCAGTACTTC
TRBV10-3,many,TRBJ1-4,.,CAARDAATNEKLFF,TGTGCCGCTCGCGACGCTGCAACTAATGAAAAACTGTTTTTT
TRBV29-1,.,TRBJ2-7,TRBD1,CSVVLGTGYHEQYF,TGCAGCGTTGTTCTCGGGACAGGGTATCACGAGCAGTACTTC
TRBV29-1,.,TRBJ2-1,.,CSASPYNEQFF,TGCAGCGCCTCACCCTACAATGAGCAGTTCTTC
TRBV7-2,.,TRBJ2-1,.,CASSHRAGVNNEQFF,TGTGCCAGCAGCCACAGGGCGGGGGTCAACAATGAGCAGTTCTTC
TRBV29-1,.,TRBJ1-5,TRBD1,CSVETGQGANQPQHF,TGCAGCGTTGAAACGGGACAGGGGGCCAATCAGCCCCAGCATTTT
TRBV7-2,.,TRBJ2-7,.,CASSLQTYEQYF,TGTGCCAGCAGCTTACAGACCTACGAGCAGTACTTC
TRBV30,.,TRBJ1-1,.,CAWTDRRNTEAFF,TGTGCCTGGACCGACAGGAGGAACACTGAAGCTTTCTTT
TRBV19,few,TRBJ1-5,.,CASSIGPGGNQPQHF,TGTGCCAGTAGTATAGGTCCAGGGGGCAATCAGCCCCAGCATTTT
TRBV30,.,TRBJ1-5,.,CAWSGPGTLGPQPQHF,TGTGCCTGGAGTGGGCCCGGGACCCTCGGACCTCAGCCCCAGCATTTT
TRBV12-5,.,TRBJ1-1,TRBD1,CASGTLNRGPTEAFF,TGTGCTAGTGGTACCCTTAACAGGGGGCCCACTGAAGCTTTCTTT
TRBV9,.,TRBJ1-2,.,CASSPPGRSLGGYTF,TGTGCCAGCAGCCCACCGGGACGGAGTTTGGGTGGCTACACCTTC
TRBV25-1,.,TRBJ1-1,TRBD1,CASSTGANTEAFF,TGTGCCAGCAGTACAGGGGCGAACACTGAAGCTTTCTTT
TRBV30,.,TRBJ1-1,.,CAWKIHTNTEAFF,TGTGCCTGGAAAATACATACGAACACTGAAGCTTTCTTT
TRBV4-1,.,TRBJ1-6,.,CASSDPPGSPLHF,TGCGCCAGCAGCGACCCGCCTGGGTCACCCCTCCACTTT
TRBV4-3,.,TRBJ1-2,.,CASSRVYRAANYGYTF,TGCGCCAGCAGCCGCGTATACAGGGCGGCCAACTATGGCTACACCTTC
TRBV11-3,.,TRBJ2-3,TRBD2,CASSFSGGTDTQYF,TGTGCCAGCAGCTTTAGCGGGGGCACAGATACGCAGTATTTT
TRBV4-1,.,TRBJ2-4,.,CASSHLEAVGPSGAKNIQYF,TGCGCCAGCAGCCACCTTGAGGCAGTCGGCCCATCAGGGGCCAAAAACATTCAGTACTTC
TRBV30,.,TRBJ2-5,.,CAWNRQDGTQYF,TGTGCCTGGAATAGACAGGACGGGACCCAGTACTTC